This passage covers 13 T cell receptor beta chains from one sample sequenced in a study of T cell changes during pregnancy in multiple sclerosis. Assay used: immunoSEQ multiplex PCR; TCRdb lists only in-frame clones, some missing. The sample consists of about 44,000 clones, approximately 96% of them appearing once. The source was peripheral blood, collected in the second trimester of pregnancy. Receptors were obtained from a female donor with multiple sclerosis, enrolled in a pregnancy study.

This clone was counted a single time. The rearrangement links TRBV13 to TRBJ1-1; 7 bases fit TRBD1. The junction had 3 bases not matched to a gene; V was cut back by 1 base and J by 4 bases. CDR3 length: 14 amino acids. Germline-derived CDR1 and CDR2 are PRHDT and FYEKMQ (reference sequence). The CDR3 region has the DNA TGTGCCAGCAGCTTAGAAACAGGGGCCACTGAAGCTTTCTTT. This sequence encodes CASSLETGATEAFF.

This clone was found once. The V gene is TRBV10-3, the J gene TRBJ2-1; 8 positions agree with TRBD2. The CDR3 consists of 15 residues. Germline V CDR1 and CDR2: ENHRY, SYGVKD. V lost 10 bases to trimming and J lost 0 bases; unmatched junction nucleotides: 8. The CDR3 DNA reads TGTGCCACTACTAGCGGAGACCCCTCCTACAATGAGCAGTTCTTC. This encodes CATTSGDPSYNEQFF.

This clone appeared a single time. The gene calls are TRBV5-1 and TRBJ1-5, with 7 nucleotides matching TRBD1. Trimming at V came to 0 bases and at J to 1 base, leaving 4 bases not matched to a gene. This CDR3 is built from 16 residues. CDR1 and CDR2 (germline): SGHRS, YFSETQ. This CDR3 is CASSLGPGQSNQPQHF. Written as DNA, the CDR3 is TGCGCCAGCAGCTTGGGGCCGGGACAGAGCAATCAGCCCCAGCATTTT.

With respect to this clone: The sample carries other DNA sequences with the same CDR3. The J gene is TRBJ1-1, the V gene TRBV19; possibly TRBD1 for D (5 bases). Trimming removed 5 bases at V and 3 bases at J, with 25 bases between. CDR1 LNHDA and CDR2 SQIVND come from the germline V gene (reference sequence). This CDR3 contains 18 residues. CDR3 coding DNA: TGTGCCAGTAGTCCCCCGACAGTGATGGGCTTTTTGGACACTGAAGCTTTCTTT. It encodes CASSPPTVMGFLDTEAFF.

This chain connects TRBV6-5 to TRBJ1-2, with 7 bases matching TRBD1. V lost 0 bases to trimming and J lost 4 bases; unmatched junction nucleotides: 2. This CDR3 region has 14 residues. Germline CDR1 MNHEY, CDR2 SVGAGI. Here the CDR3 reads CASSYSYRGYGYTF. CDR3 DNA sequence: TGTGCCAGCAGTTACTCGTACAGGGGCTATGGCTACACCTTC.

A single count supports this clone. The chain combines TRBV11-2 with TRBJ2-5; possible D gene TRBD2, 6 bases. Trimming removed 5 bases from V and 5 bases from J, with 12 bases in between. CDR3 length: 13 residues. CDR1 SGHAT and CDR2 FQNNGV come from the germline V gene. The CDR3 DNA reads as TGTGCCAGCAGCGGAGGGAGTAAGGAGACCCAGTACTTC. Translating gives CASSGGSKETQYF.

The chain links TRBV19 to TRBJ2-3, with a tentative D call TRBD1 (6 bases). The V gene lost 1 base and the J gene lost 5 bases, with 13 bases spanning the gap. In germline, CDR1 is LNHDA, CDR2 SQIVND (reference sequence). The CDR3 contains 15 residues. The CDR3 sequence is CASSIGGLAGDTQYF. The CDR3 DNA is TGTGCCAGTAGTATAGGGGGGCTAGCCGGAGATACGCAGTATTTT.

The rearrangement links TRBV7-7 to TRBJ2-5; 10 bases are a match to TRBD2. V lost 1 base to trimming and J lost 5 bases; unmatched junction nucleotides: 10. Germline loops: CDR1 SSHAT, CDR2 FNYEAQ (reference sequence). This CDR3 region has 17 residues. CDR3 residues: CASSLGLAGVRRETQYF. DNA of the CDR3: TGTGCCAGCAGCTTAGGGCTAGCGGGAGTTCGGCGGGAGACCCAGTACTTC. Full variable domain (rest looked up from reference TRBV7-7 and TRBJ2-5): GAGVSQSPRYKVTKRGQDVTLRCDPISSHATLYWYQQALGQGPEFLTYFNYEAQPDKSGLPSDRFSAERPEGSISTLTIQRTEQRDSAMYRCASSLGLAGVRRETQYFGPGTRLLVL.

The rearrangement links TRBV9 to TRBJ1-2; weak D call: TRBD1 (5 bases). Germline V gives CDR1 SGDLS, CDR2 YYNGEE. Between the trimmed V and J ends, which lost 4 bases and 8 bases, there was a span of 27 bases. The CDR3 totals 17 residues. The CDR3 DNA is TGTGCCAGCAGCCCTCTAGCGCGGACAATTGATGGAGCCGGCTACACCTTC. This translates into CASSPLARTIDGAGYTF.

This sequence joins TRBV5-4 and TRBJ2-7; D is possibly TRBD2 (6 bases). Germline loops: CDR1 SGHNT, CDR2 YYREEE (reference sequence). The V end was cut by 4 bases, the J end by 0 bases, with 14 bases between. The CDR3 contains 15 residues. CDR3 sequence reads: CASSAGTLSSYEQYF. In nucleotides, the CDR3 is TGTGCCAGCAGCGCCGGGACTCTCAGCTCCTACGAGCAGTACTTC. Complete variable domain (other parts from reference TRBV5-4 and TRBJ2-7): ETGVTQSPTHLIKTRGQQVTLRCSSQSGHNTVSWYQQALGQGPQFIFQYYREEENGRGNFPPRFSGLQFPNYSSELNVNALELDDSALYLCASSAGTLSSYEQYFGPGTRLTVT.

This clone was seen only a few times. V and J are TRBV20-1 and TRBJ2-1; a possible D gene is TRBD1 (5 bases). Trimming shortened V by 4 bases and J by 8 bases, and 6 bases separated the two germline ends. Germline CDR1 is DFQATT and CDR2 is SNEGSKA (reference sequence). There are 10 residues in the CDR3. The CDR3 DNA follows: TGCAGTGCTAAAGGGGATGAGCAGTTCTTC. Translated, it gives CSAKGDEQFF.

The V gene is TRBV19, the J gene TRBJ2-7, with a possible D match to TRBD1 (6 bases). This CDR3 is built from 15 residues. Deletions cut 4 bases from V and 0 bases from J, with 13 bases between. The germline V gene encodes CDR1 LNHDA and CDR2 SQIVND (reference sequence). Here the CDR3 DNA reads TGTGCCAGTAGTACCTCGACAGGCTTCTCCTACGAGCAGTACTTC. Amino acid sequence: CASSTSTGFSYEQYF. Full variable domain (missing parts from reference TRBV19 and TRBJ2-7): DGGITQSPKYLFRKEGQNVTLSCEQNLNHDAMYWYRQDPGQGLRLIYYSQIVNDFQKGDIAEGYSVSREKKESFPLTVTSAQKNPTAFYLCASSTSTGFSYEQYFGPGTRLTVT.

The chain recombines TRBV28 with TRBJ2-7, with a possible D match to TRBD1 (6 bases). Trimming pared 6 bases from V and 1 base from J, leaving 13 bases between. The germline V gene encodes CDR1 MDHEN and CDR2 SYDVKM. The CDR3 has 14 residues. The CDR3 is CASSPTGISYEQYF. The CDR3, as DNA: TGTGCCAGCAGCCCCACAGGGATTTCCTACGAGCAGTACTTC.